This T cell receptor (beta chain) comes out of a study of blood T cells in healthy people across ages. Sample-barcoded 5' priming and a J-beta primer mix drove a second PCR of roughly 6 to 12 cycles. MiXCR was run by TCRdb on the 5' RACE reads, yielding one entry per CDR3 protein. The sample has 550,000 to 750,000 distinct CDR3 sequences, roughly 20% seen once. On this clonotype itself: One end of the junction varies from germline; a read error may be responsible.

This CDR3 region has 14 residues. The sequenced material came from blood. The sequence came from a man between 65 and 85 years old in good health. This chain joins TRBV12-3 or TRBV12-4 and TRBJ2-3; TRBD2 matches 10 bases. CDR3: CASSTSGVLDTQYF. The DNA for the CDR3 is TGTGCCAGCAGTACTAGCGGGGTTTTAGATACGCAGTATTTC.